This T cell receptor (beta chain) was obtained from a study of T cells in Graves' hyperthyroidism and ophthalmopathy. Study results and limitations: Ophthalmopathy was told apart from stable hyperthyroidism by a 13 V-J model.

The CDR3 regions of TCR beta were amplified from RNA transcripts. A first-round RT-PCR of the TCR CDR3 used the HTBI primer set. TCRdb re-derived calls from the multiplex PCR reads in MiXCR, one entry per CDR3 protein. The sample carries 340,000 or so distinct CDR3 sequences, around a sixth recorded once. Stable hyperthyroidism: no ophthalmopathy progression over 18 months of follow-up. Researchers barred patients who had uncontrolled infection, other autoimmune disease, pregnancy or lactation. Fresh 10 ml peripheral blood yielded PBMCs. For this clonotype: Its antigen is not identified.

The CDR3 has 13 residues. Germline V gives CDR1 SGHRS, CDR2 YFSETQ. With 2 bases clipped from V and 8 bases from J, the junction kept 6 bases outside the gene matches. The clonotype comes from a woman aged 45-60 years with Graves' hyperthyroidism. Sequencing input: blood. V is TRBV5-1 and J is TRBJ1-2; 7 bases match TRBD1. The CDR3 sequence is CASSLGQDGGYTF. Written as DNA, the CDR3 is TGCGCCAGCAGCTTAGGACAGGACGGAGGCTACACCTTC.